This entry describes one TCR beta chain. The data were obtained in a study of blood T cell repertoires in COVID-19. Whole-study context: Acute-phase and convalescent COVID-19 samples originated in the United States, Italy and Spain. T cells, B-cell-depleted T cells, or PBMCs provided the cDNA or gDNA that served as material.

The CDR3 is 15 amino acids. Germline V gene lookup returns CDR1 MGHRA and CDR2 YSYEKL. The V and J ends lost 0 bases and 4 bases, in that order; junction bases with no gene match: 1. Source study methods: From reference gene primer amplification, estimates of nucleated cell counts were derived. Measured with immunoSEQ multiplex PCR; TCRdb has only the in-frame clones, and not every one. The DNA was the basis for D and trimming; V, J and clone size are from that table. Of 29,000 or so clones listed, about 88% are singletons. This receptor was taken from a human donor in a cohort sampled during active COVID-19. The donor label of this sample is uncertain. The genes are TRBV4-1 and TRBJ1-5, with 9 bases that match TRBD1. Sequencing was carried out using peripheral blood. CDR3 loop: CASSQDGQGNQPQHF. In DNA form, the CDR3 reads TGCGCCAGCAGCCAAGATGGACAGGGGAATCAGCCCCAGCATTTT.